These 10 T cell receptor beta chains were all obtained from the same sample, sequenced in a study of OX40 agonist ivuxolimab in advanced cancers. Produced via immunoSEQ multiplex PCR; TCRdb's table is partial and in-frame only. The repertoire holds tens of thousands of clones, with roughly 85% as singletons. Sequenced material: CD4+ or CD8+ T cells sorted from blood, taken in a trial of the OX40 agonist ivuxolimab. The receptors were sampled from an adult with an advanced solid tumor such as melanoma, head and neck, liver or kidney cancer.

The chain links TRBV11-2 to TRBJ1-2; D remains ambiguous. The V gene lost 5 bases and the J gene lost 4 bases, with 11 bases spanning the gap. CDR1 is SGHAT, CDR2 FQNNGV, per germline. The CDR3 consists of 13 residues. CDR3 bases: TGTGCCAGCAGCGAAGAAGTGGGCTATGGCTACACCTTC. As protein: CASSEEVGYGYTF.

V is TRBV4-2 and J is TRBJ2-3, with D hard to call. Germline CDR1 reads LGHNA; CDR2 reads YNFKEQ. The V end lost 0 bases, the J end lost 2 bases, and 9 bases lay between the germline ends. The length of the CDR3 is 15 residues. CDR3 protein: CASSQERTHTDTQYF. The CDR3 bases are TGTGCCAGCAGCCAAGAACGGACCCACACAGATACGCAGTATTTT.

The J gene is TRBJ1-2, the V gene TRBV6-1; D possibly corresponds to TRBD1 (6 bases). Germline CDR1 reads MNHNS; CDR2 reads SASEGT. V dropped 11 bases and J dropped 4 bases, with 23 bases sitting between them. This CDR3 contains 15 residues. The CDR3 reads CAGISLGQSLYGYTF. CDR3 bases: TGTGCCGGCATATCCTTAGGACAGTCACTCTATGGCTACACCTTC.

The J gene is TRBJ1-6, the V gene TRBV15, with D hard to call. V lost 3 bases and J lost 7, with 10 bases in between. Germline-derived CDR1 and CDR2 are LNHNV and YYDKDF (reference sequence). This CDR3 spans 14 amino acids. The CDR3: CATSRAFGNSPLHF. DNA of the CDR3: TGTGCCACCAGCAGGGCCTTTGGGAATTCACCCCTCCACTTT.

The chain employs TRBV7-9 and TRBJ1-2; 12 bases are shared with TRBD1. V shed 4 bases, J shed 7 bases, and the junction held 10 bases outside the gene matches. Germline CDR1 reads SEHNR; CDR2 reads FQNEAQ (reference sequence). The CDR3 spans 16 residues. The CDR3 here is CASSYSGTGGVGGYTF. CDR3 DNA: TGTGCCAGCAGCTATTCCGGGACAGGGGGCGTCGGTGGCTACACCTTC.

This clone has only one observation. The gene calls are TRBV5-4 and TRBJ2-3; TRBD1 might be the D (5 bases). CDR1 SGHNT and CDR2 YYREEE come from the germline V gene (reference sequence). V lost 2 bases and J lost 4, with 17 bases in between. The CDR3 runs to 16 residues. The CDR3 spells CASSLRTRAMADTQYF. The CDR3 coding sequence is TGTGCCAGCAGCTTAAGGACAAGGGCTATGGCAGATACGCAGTATTTT. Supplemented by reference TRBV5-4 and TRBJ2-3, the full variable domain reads ETGVTQSPTHLIKTRGQQVTLRCSSQSGHNTVSWYQQALGQGPQFIFQYYREEENGRGNFPPRFSGLQFPNYSSELNVNALELDDSALYLCASSLRTRAMADTQYFGPGTRLTVL.

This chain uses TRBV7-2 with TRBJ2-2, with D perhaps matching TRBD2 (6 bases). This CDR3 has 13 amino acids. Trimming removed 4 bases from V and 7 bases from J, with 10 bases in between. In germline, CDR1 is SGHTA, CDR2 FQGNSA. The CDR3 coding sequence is TGTGCCAGCAGCTCCCGGGACTTCGGGGAGCTGTTTTTT. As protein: CASSSRDFGELFF.

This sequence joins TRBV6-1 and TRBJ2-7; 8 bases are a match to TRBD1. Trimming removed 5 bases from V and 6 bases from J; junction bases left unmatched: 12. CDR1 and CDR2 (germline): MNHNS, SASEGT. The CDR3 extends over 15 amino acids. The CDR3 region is CASSTGQGAWGEQYF. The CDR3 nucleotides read TGTGCCAGCAGTACTGGTCAGGGGGCCTGGGGCGAGCAGTACTTC.

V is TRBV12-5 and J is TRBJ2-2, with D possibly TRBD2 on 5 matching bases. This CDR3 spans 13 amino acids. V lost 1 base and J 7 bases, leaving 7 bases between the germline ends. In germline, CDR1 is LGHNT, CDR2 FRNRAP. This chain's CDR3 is CASGLDRGGELFF. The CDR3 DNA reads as TGTGCTAGTGGTTTGGATCGGGGCGGGGAGCTGTTTTTT.

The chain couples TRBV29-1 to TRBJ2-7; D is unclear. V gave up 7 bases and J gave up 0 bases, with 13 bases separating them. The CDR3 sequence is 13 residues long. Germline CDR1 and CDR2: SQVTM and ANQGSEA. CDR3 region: CSAGRLDSYEQYF. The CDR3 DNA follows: TGCAGCGCTGGCCGACTGGACTCCTACGAGCAGTACTTC.